This is a list of T cell receptor beta chains from one sample in a study of blood T cell repertoires in COVID-19. Measured with immunoSEQ multiplex PCR; TCRdb has only the in-frame clones, and not every one. Found here are hundreds of thousands of clones, 70% to 90% of them singletons; the top ten hold about an eighth. The sample was peripheral blood. Receptor source: a woman between 18 and 29 years old who had recovered from COVID-19. Both conserved end residues are part of each CDR3. The D gene is left open where the match is weak. Not every row has a clone size; where given, it reads once, few, many or a size class.

abundance	d_gene	j_gene	v_gene	CDR3aa	CDR3nt
-	-	TRBJ1-5	TRBV15	CATSRDATGNSNQPQHF	TGTGCCACCAGCAGAGATGCCACAGGAAATAGCAATCAGCCCCAGCATTTT
-	-	TRBJ1-2	TRBV3-1/TRBV3-2	CASRQGVLCTF	TGTGCCAGCAGACAGGGAGTTCTGTGCACCTTC
-	-	TRBJ1-2	TRBV7-9	CASILRGGGDYGYTF	TGTGCCAGCATCCTCAGGGGAGGGGGTGACTATGGCTACACCTTC
-	TRBD2	TRBJ2-3	TRBV19	CASSTEGGREYF	TGTGCCAGTAGTACCGAGGGCGGGAGGGAGTATTTT
-	-	TRBJ2-1	TRBV30	CAWRPMASYNEQFF	TGTGCCTGGCGCCCGATGGCCTCCTACAATGAGCAGTTCTTC
-	-	TRBJ2-3	TRBV9	CASSVEPTDTQYF	TGTGCCAGCAGCGTAGAGCCCACAGATACGCAGTATTTT
-	-	TRBJ1-2	TRBV12-3/TRBV12-4	CASGSQNYGYTF	TGTGCCAGCGGTTCACAGAACTATGGCTACACCTTC
-	TRBD1	TRBJ2-7	TRBV13	CASSPRDRAYEQYF	TGTGCCAGCAGCCCACGGGACAGAGCCTACGAGCAGTACTTC
-	-	TRBJ1-1	TRBV10-1	CASSVGGPVTEAFF	TGCGCCAGCAGTGTCGGGGGGCCGGTCACTGAAGCTTTCTTT
-	TRBD1	TRBJ1-4	TRBV7-9	CASSARQGGEKLFF	TGTGCCAGCAGCGCACGACAGGGAGGTGAAAAACTGTTTTTT
-	-	TRBJ2-7	TRBV12-2	CASRPDPSVPYEQYF	TGTGCAAGTCGCCCCGACCCTAGCGTTCCCTACGAGCAGTACTTC
-	-	TRBJ1-1	TRBV18	CASSPTGEFMNTEAFF	TGTGCCAGCTCACCCACAGGCGAGTTCATGAACACTGAAGCTTTCTTT
many	-	TRBJ1-4	TRBV3-1/TRBV3-2	CASSQGGNEKLFF	TGTGCCAGCAGCCAAGGCGGCAATGAAAAACTGTTTTTT
few	TRBD1	TRBJ2-7	TRBV29-1	CSVRGQRSYEQYF	TGCAGCGTTCGGGGACAGCGCTCCTACGAGCAGTACTTC
-	-	TRBJ2-7	TRBV18	CASSPQRQSEQYF	TGTGCCAGCTCACCACAAAGACAAAGCGAGCAGTACTTC
once	TRBD1	TRBJ2-2	TRBV15	CATRDRGFTGEELFF	TGTGCCACCAGGGACAGGGGGTTTACCGGGGAGGAGCTGTTTTTT
-	TRBD1	TRBJ2-2	TRBV5-1	CASSLEGTGVTGELFF	TGCGCCAGCAGCTTGGAAGGGACAGGGGTAACCGGGGAGCTGTTTTTT
-	TRBD1	TRBJ2-7	TRBV28	CASSSPLRTGRYEQYF	TGTGCCAGCAGTTCCCCATTACGGACAGGGCGGTACGAGCAGTACTTC
-	TRBD2	TRBJ2-7	TRBV2	CASRTRLAGGNEQYF	TGTGCCAGCAGAACTAGACTAGCGGGAGGGAACGAGCAGTACTTC
-	-	TRBJ1-5	TRBV7-2	CASSFSPAGGNQPQHF	TGTGCCAGCAGCTTTAGTCCCGCGGGGGGCAATCAGCCCCAGCATTTT
-	TRBD2	TRBJ2-1	TRBV27	CASSLGGTSGWDEQFF	TGTGCCAGCAGTTTAGGTGGGACTAGCGGGTGGGATGAGCAGTTCTTC
-	-	TRBJ1-1	TRBV19	CASSKVTGMNTEAFF	TGTGCCAGTAGTAAAGTGACAGGCATGAACACTGAAGCTTTCTTT
-	-	TRBJ2-3	TRBV11-2	CASRSADTQYF	TGTGCCAGCAGGTCGGCAGATACGCAGTATTTT
-	TRBD1	TRBJ1-1	TRBV13	CASSLAVQGAAFF	TGTGCCAGCAGCTTAGCTGTTCAGGGGGCTGCTTTCTTT
-	-	TRBJ2-2	TRBV2	CASSDTGTGELFF	TGTGCCAGCAGTGATACAGGCACCGGGGAGCTGTTTTTT
-	-	TRBJ1-5	TRBV2	CASSEVGGQPQHF	TGTGCCAGCAGTGAAGTCGGGGGTCAGCCCCAGCATTTT
-	TRBD2	TRBJ2-1	TRBV6-2/TRBV6-3	CASSYWASGRYNEQFF	TGTGCCAGCAGTTACTGGGCTAGCGGGCGATACAATGAGCAGTTCTTC
few	-	TRBJ1-1	TRBV7-9	CASSLVGSKAFF	TGTGCCAGCAGCTTAGTAGGGAGCAAAGCTTTCTTT
-	-	TRBJ2-1	TRBV7-9	CASRTLESMVEQFF	TGTGCCAGCAGGACACTAGAGTCTATGGTTGAGCAGTTCTTC
-	TRBD1	TRBJ1-5	TRBV30	CAWSSAPGQGYQPQHF	TGTGCCTGGAGTTCAGCCCCGGGACAGGGATACCAGCCCCAGCATTTT
-	-	TRBJ1-1	TRBV5-1	CASSLEANTEAFF	TGCGCCAGCAGCTTGGAAGCAAACACTGAAGCTTTCTTT
-	-	TRBJ2-1	TRBV7-7	CASSLDQATYNEQFF	TGTGCCAGCAGCTTAGATCAGGCTACCTACAATGAGCAGTTCTTC
few	TRBD1	TRBJ2-7	TRBV9	CASSVRDRDGEQYF	TGTGCCAGCAGCGTCCGGGACAGGGATGGCGAGCAGTACTTC
-	-	TRBJ2-2	TRBV6-1	CASSEPGRGYTGELFF	TGTGCCAGCAGTGAACCCGGCAGGGGCTACACCGGGGAGCTGTTTTTT
-	-	TRBJ2-1	TRBV7-2	CASSLAFSSYNEQFF	TGTGCCAGCAGCTTAGCTTTCAGCTCCTACAATGAGCAGTTCTTC
-	-	TRBJ2-7	TRBV5-1	CASSLDGVGQGSYEQYF	TGCGCCAGCAGCTTGGATGGAGTGGGCCAGGGGTCCTACGAGCAGTACTTC
-	-	TRBJ1-3	TRBV12-3/TRBV12-4	CASNGGSGNTIYF	TGTGCCAGCAACGGGGGGTCCGGAAACACCATATATTTT
-	-	TRBJ1-1	TRBV5-1	CASSLAVNTEAFF	TGCGCCAGCAGCTTGGCGGTGAACACTGAAGCTTTCTTT
-	-	TRBJ1-3	TRBV6-5	CASSLDRNSGNTIYF	TGTGCCAGCAGTCTCGACAGGAACTCTGGAAACACCATATATTTT
-	TRBD2	TRBJ2-1	TRBV19	CASSTTSGRGNEQFF	TGTGCCAGTAGTACTACTAGCGGGAGGGGTAATGAGCAGTTCTTC
once	TRBD2	TRBJ2-3	TRBV19	CASSLQRTSGATQYF	TGTGCCAGTAGTCTCCAACGGACTAGCGGGGCTACGCAGTATTTT
few	TRBD2	TRBJ2-2	TRBV29-1	CSASSGRAGELFF	TGCAGCGCGAGTAGCGGGAGAGCCGGGGAGCTGTTTTTT
-	-	TRBJ2-1	TRBV27	CASSYRNYNEQFF	TGTGCCAGCAGTTACAGGAATTACAATGAGCAGTTCTTC
-	TRBD1	TRBJ1-2	TRBV29-1	CSVAIGQVHGYTF	TGCAGCGTTGCGATCGGACAGGTCCATGGCTACACCTTC
-	TRBD2	TRBJ2-7	TRBV9	CASSEREEGTTQSSYEQYF	TGTGCCAGCAGCGAGAGGGAGGAGGGGACTACACAAAGTTCCTACGAGCAGTACTTC
-	TRBD2	TRBJ2-3	TRBV5-1	CASSLSGGGDTQYF	TGCGCCAGCAGCTTATCGGGAGGAGGGGATACGCAGTATTTT
once	-	TRBJ2-3	TRBV6-2/TRBV6-3	CASSFGAHTDTQYF	TGTGCCAGCAGTTTTGGAGCCCACACAGATACGCAGTATTTT
-	-	TRBJ1-6	TRBV23-1	CASTPFGNSPLHF	TGCGCCAGCACCCCCTTCGGGAATTCACCCCTCCACTTT
-	-	TRBJ1-5	TRBV6-2/TRBV6-3	CASSYSHRRLPQHF	TGTGCCAGCAGTTACTCGCACAGGCGGTTGCCCCAGCATTTT
-	TRBD2	TRBJ2-7	TRBV19	CASSTQLAGAYEQYF	TGTGCCAGTAGTACGCAACTAGCGGGAGCCTACGAGCAGTACTTC
once	-	TRBJ2-2	TRBV7-9	CASSPTAQNTGELFF	TGTGCCAGCAGCCCGACAGCACAGAACACCGGGGAGCTGTTTTTT
-	-	TRBJ1-2	TRBV4-3	CASSQVRGVWGYTF	TGCGCCAGCAGCCAAGTGCGGGGGGTCTGGGGCTACACCTTC
once	TRBD1	TRBJ1-4	TRBV3-1/TRBV3-2	CASSLQGANEKLFF	TGTGCCAGCAGCCTACAGGGGGCTAATGAAAAACTGTTTTTT
-	-	TRBJ2-6	TRBV9	CASRGEGELGGANVLTF	TGTGCCAGCAGGGGAGAGGGCGAACTCGGCGGGGCCAACGTCCTGACTTTC